This T cell receptor beta chain was captured by sequencing in a study of human versus mouse CDR3 diversity and MHC coevolution. The J segment lost 8 bases and the V segment lost 4 bases, leaving 5 bases of the junction unmatched. Germline lookup yields CDR1 SGHAT and CDR2 FQNNGV. The CDR3 totals 15 residues. The protocol was immunoSEQ multiplex PCR, while the TCRdb copy is restricted to in-frame clones and leaves out a portion. This sample has 86,000 or so clones, with 90% to 95% found just once. Sequenced material: naive CD4+ T cells from blood. Specified subset: CD45RO-negative CD62L-positive naive CD4 T cells. J is TRBJ1-4 and V is TRBV11-2; TRBD1 agrees at 12 bases. This receptor was taken from a person aged 25 to 69 in good health. The CDR3 region is CASSSPGQGAEKLFF. The CDR3 region has the DNA TGTGCCAGCAGCTCCCCGGGACAGGGGGCCGAAAAACTGTTTTTT.